This TCR beta chain was found in a study of siplizumab effects on memory and regulatory T cells. Worth noting for this clone: Its antigen is still unknown.

Assay: immunoSEQ multiplex PCR; the TCRdb copy retains only in-frame clones and omits some. The table has 99,000 or so clones, around 93% seen once; the top ten hold less than 0.35%. The study's findings and limits: The authors could not assign a naive or memory phenotype to roughly 80-97% of proliferating CD4+ or CD8+ clones.

The receptor's source is a human donor in good health. The sample consisted of CD4+ T cells sorted from blood.

The CDR3 coding sequence is TGTGCCACCAGCAGGGACCCCGGCGGGGGCCACGAGCAGTACTTC. Its protein product is CATSRDPGGGHEQYF. The chain is built from TRBV15 and TRBJ2-7, with D possibly TRBD2 on 7 matching bases. The CDR3 has 15 amino acids. Trimming cost V 3 bases and J 5 bases, with 17 bases left between them. CDR1 LNHNV and CDR2 YYDKDF come from the germline V gene (reference sequence).